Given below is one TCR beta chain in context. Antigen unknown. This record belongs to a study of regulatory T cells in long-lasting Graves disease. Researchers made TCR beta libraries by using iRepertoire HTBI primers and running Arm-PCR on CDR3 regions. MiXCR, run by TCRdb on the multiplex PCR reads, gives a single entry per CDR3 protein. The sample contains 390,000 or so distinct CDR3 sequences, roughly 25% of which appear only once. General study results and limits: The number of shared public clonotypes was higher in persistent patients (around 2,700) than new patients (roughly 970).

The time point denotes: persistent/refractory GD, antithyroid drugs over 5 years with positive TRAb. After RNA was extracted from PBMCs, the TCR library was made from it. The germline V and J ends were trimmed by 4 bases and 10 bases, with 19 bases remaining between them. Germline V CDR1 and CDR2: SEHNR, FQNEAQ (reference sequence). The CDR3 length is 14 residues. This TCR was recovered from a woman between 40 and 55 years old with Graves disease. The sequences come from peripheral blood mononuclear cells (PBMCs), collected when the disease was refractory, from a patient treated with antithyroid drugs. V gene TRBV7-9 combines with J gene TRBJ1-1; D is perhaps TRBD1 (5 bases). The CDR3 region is CASSSVSQGPRAFF. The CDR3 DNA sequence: TGTGCCAGCAGCTCCGTTAGTCAGGGCCCGCGAGCTTTCTTT.